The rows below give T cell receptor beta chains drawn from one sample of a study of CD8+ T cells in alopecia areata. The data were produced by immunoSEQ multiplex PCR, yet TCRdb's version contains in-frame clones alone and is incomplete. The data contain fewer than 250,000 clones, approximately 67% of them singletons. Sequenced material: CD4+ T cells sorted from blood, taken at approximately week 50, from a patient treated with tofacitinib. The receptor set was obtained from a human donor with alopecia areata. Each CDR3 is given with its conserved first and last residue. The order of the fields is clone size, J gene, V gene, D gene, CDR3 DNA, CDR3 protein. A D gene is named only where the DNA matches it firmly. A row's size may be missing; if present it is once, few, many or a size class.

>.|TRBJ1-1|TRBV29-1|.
TGCAGCGCCGGACAAAGAGGAACTGAAGCTTTCTTT
CSAGQRGTEAFF
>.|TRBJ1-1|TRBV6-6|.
TGTGCCAGCAGATTTAGGACTCAGAACACTGAAGCTTTCTTT
CASRFRTQNTEAFF
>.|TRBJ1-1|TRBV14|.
TGTGCCAGCAGCCAAGAACTGGGTTACCGAGCTTTCTTT
CASSQELGYRAFF
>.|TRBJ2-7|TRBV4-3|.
TGCGCCAGCAGCCAAGAAGTGGGCCCATCTGAGCAGTACTTC
CASSQEVGPSEQYF
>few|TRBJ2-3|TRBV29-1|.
TGCAGCGTCGCCGGGGGCGGGGACACAGATACGCAGTATTTT
CSVAGGGDTDTQYF
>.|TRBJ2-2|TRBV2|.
TGTGCCAGCAAAAGGGCGGAGCGATCCGGGGAGCTGTTTTTT
CASKRAERSGELFF
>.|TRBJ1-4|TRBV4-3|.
TGCGCCAGCAGCCAAGTCGGACAACTGGTAAAACTGTTTTTT
CASSQVGQLVKLFF
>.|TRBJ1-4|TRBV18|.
TGTGCCAGCTCACCTTACAACGAAAAACTGTTTTTT
CASSPYNEKLFF
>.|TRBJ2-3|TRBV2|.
TGTGCCAGCAGTGATGGAAGGGGGAGCACAGATACGCAGTATTTT
CASSDGRGSTDTQYF
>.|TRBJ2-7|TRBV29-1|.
TGCAGCGTTGAAGACTTAGCCGGGGGAACCTACGAGCAGTACTTC
CSVEDLAGGTYEQYF
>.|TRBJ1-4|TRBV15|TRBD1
TGTGCCACCAGCATCAGGGACAGAACTAATGAAAAACTGTTTTTT
CATSIRDRTNEKLFF
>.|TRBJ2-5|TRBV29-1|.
TGCAGCGTTGGGGGGGTCCAAGAGACCCAGTACTTC
CSVGGVQETQYF
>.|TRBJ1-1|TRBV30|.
TGTGCCTGGGGGTCAGCGAACACTGAAGCTTTCTTT
CAWGSANTEAFF
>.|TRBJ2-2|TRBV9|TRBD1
TGTGCCAGCAGCCCACGTGTCGGACAGGCGAACACCGGGGAGCTGTTTTTT
CASSPRVGQANTGELFF
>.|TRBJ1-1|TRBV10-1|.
TGCGCCAGCAGTGAGGCTCTGGGGACTGAAGCTTTCTTT
CASSEALGTEAFF
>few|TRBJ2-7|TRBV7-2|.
TGTGCCAGCAGCTTAGGAGGAGACAGATTCTACGAGCAGTACTTC
CASSLGGDRFYEQYF
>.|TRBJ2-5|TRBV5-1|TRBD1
TGCGCCAGCGCCCTGACAGGGATGGAGACCCAGTACTTC
CASALTGMETQYF
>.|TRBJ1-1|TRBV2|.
TGTGCCAGCAGTGAGGGGGTCACTGAAGCTTTCTTT
CASSEGVTEAFF
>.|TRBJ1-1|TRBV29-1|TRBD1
TGCAGCGTCGGGGACAGCAACACTGAAGCTTTCTTT
CSVGDSNTEAFF
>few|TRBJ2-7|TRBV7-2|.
TGTGCCAGCAGCTACGCAACCCCCTACGAGCAGTACTTC
CASSYATPYEQYF
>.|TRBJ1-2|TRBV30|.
TGTGCCTGGAGTGGGACACGAGATAACTATGGCTACACCTTC
CAWSGTRDNYGYTF
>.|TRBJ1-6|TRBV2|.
TGTGCCAGCAGTGATGACATCAATTCACCCCTCCACTTT
CASSDDINSPLHF
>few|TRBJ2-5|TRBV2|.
TGTGCCAGCAGAATGGACACCCAAGAGACCCAGTACTTC
CASRMDTQETQYF
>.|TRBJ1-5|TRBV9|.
TGTGCCAGCAGCGTGGGGGGCTTCGGGCAGCCCCAGCATTTT
CASSVGGFGQPQHF
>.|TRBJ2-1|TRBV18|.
TGTGCCAGCTCGCGAACAGGGCCCTCCTACAATGAGCAGTTCTTC
CASSRTGPSYNEQFF
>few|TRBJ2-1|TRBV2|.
TGTGCCAGCAGGCCAACTAGCTGGGATTCCAATGAGCAGTTCTTC
CASRPTSWDSNEQFF
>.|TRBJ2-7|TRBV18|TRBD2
TGTGCCAGCTCACCTAGCGGGGGGGCCCACGAGCAGTACTTC
CASSPSGGAHEQYF
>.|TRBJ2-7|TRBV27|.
TGTGCCAGCAGTCGCTCAATGTACGAGCAGTACTTC
CASSRSMYEQYF
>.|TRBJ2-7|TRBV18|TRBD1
TGTGCCAGCTCGGGGACAGGGATCTACGAGCAGTACTTC
CASSGTGIYEQYF
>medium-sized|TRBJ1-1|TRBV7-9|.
TGTGCCAGCAGCTCTAATGCCAGGGAGGCTTTCTTT
CASSSNAREAFF
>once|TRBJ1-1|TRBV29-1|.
TGCAGCGTCGGAGGGGGTGAAGCTTTCTTT
CSVGGGEAFF
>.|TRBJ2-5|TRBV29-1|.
TGCAGCGTTGTGTACTGGGATACGGAGACCCAGTACTTC
CSVVYWDTETQYF
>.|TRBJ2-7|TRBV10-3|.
TGTGCCATCAGTGGAACAGCCTACGAGCAGTACTTC
CAISGTAYEQYF
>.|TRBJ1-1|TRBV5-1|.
TGCGCCAGCAGGGTTTCCGGGGCAGACACTGAAGCTTTCTTT
CASRVSGADTEAFF
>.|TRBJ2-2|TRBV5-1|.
TGCGCCAGCAGCCCAGACAGGCTAACCGGGGAGCTGTTTTTT
CASSPDRLTGELFF
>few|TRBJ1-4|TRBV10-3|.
TGTGCCATCAGTGAATCGGGCAGCCGTGAAAAACTGTTTTTT
CAISESGSREKLFF
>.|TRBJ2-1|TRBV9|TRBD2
TGTGCCAGCAGCGTCTCCGGGACTAGCGGGCTAAATGAGCAGTTCTTC
CASSVSGTSGLNEQFF
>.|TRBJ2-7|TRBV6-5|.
TGTGCCAGCAGTTACCAGGGAAGCTCCTACGAGCAGTACTTC
CASSYQGSSYEQYF
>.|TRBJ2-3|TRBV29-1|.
TGCAGCGTTGCGGTCAGCACAGATACGCAGTATTTT
CSVAVSTDTQYF
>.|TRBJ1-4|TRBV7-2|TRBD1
TGTGCCAGCAGCTTACCAGGGGGCGATGAAAAACTGTTTTTT
CASSLPGGDEKLFF
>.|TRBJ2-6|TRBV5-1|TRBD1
TGCGCCAGCAGCGAGGGACAGTACAGCTCTGGGGCCAACGTCCTGACTTTC
CASSEGQYSSGANVLTF
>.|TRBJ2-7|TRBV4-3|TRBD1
TGCGCCAGCAGCGTTTTCGAACGACAGGGCCACGAGCAGTACTTC
CASSVFERQGHEQYF
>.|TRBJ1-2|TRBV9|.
TGTGCCAGCAGCGTAGAGGCAGAACCCTACACCTTC
CASSVEAEPYTF
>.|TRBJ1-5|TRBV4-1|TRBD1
TGCGCCAGCAGCCAAGATCTCGAGGTCGGGACAGGGGGCAATCAGCCCCAGCATTTT
CASSQDLEVGTGGNQPQHF
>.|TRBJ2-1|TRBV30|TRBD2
TGTGCCTGCTGGCTAGCGGTTGGGGATGAGCAGTTCTTC
CACWLAVGDEQFF
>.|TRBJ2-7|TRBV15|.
TGTGCCACCAGCAGAGATCCCGGGACCTACGAGCAGTACTTC
CATSRDPGTYEQYF
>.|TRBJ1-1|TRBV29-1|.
TGCAGCGTCCGACCGGGGTTGAACACTGAAGCTTTCTTT
CSVRPGLNTEAFF
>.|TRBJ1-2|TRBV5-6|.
TGTGCCAGCAGCTTGAACTATGGCTACACCTTC
CASSLNYGYTF
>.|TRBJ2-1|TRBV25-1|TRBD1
TGTGCCAGCAGTGCGGGCCTTGGGGCAGGGGGCGGGTATGAGCAGTTCTTC
CASSAGLGAGGGYEQFF
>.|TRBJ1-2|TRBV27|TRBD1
TGTGCCAGCAGACCGGGGACAGGGAGTAACTATGGCTACACCTTC
CASRPGTGSNYGYTF
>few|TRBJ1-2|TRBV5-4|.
TGTGCCAGCAGCGTCGACAGGACATATGGCTACACCTTC
CASSVDRTYGYTF
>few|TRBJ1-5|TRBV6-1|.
TGTGCCAGCAGTGAGACAAGAAATAGCAATCAGCCCCAGCATTTT
CASSETRNSNQPQHF